Sequencing of this T cell receptor beta chain was carried out in a study of cytomegalovirus exposure and HLA in healthy donors. Broader study findings: Excluded were some V segments that proved indistinguishable, including TRBV6-2 and TRBV6-3. Based on reports, TCR beta sequences accurately predicted HLA-A and HLA-B alleles for most subjects.

Note on this clone: Its antigen is undetermined.

The CDR3 is 13 amino acids. Germline CDR1 reads SEHNR; CDR2 reads FQNEAQ (reference sequence). Vbeta (60) and Jbeta (13) primers were used in the PCR. The repertoire was sequenced with immunoSEQ multiplex PCR; TCRdb's copy has only in-frame clones and lacks some. The sample lists roughly 240,000 clones, approximately 78% occurring once. This clonotype was sampled from a boy younger than 18 in good health and CMV-seronegative. Material for sequencing was PBMCs. V gene TRBV7-9 combines with J gene TRBJ2-5; no definite D call. The J call may be faulty, since TRBJ2-7 better matches the DNA end. The CDR3 bases are TGTGCCAGCAGCCCACCGAGCTCCTACGAGCAGTACTTC. Protein: CASSPPSSYEQYF.